This TCR beta chain was obtained from a study of cytomegalovirus exposure and HLA in healthy donors. Study results and limitations: Previously analyzed data showed that most TCR beta V segments were productive at a frequency of about 90% or about 30%. Among immune exposure information, only CMV serostatus was available. HLA allele associations emerged for some 16,000 TCR beta sequences in a later analysis, at 0.05 false discovery rate. Later analysis placed DRB1 highest and HLA-C lowest in TCR association rates, which differed by HLA locus.

The PCR used 60 Vbeta and 13 Jbeta primers. The assay was immunoSEQ multiplex PCR, and TCRdb's table has in-frame clones only and misses some. The data show 200,000 to 250,000 clones, about 85% seen once. CDR3 length equals 14 residues. V dropped 5 bases and J dropped 5; count of bases not matched to a gene: 8. CDR1 is SGHTA, CDR2 FQGTGA, per germline. Note on this clone: The target antigen is unknown.

The gene calls are TRBV7-3 and TRBJ2-7, with TRBD2 matching over 8 bases. Input material: PBMCs. The source is a human donor in good health. DNA for the CDR3: TGTGCCAGCAGCCCCGGGGGGGGGTCTCACGAGCAGTACTTC. Its translation: CASSPGGGSHEQYF.